These 15 T cell receptor beta chains came from one sample sequenced in a study of T cells in Graves' hyperthyroidism and ophthalmopathy. The TCR beta CDR3 regions underwent amplification using RNA transcripts as the source. The primer set for the first-round RT-PCR of the TCR CDR3 was HTBI. TCRdb reprocessed the multiplex PCR reads with MiXCR, giving one entry per CDR3 protein. In the table there are 300,000 to 500,000 distinct CDR3 sequences, roughly 13% of which are singletons. Sequencing was done on a sample of blood. The receptors originated from a man in his fifties or sixties with Graves' ophthalmopathy.

This clonotype was counted at least ten times. J is TRBJ1-1 and V is TRBV27; tentative D call: TRBD1 (6 bases). V shed 5 bases and J shed 8 bases, with 15 bases lying between them. The CDR3 runs to 13 residues. Germline V gene data show CDR1 as MNHEY and CDR2 as SMNVEV (reference sequence). CDR3 protein: CASSPKTGGEAFF. In DNA form, the CDR3 reads TGTGCCAGCAGTCCAAAAACGGGGGGCGAAGCTTTCTTT.

This clonotype was observed a handful of times. The rearrangement uses TRBV5-1 and TRBJ2-5; 7 positions agree with TRBD1. This CDR3 comprises 15 residues. The V segment lost 7 bases and the J segment 0 bases; nucleotides outside the gene matches: 9. Germline V gene data show CDR1 as SGHRS and CDR2 as YFSETQ. CDR3: CASLDQDRNQETQYF. CDR3 DNA: TGCGCCAGCCTAGACCAGGACAGGAACCAAGAGACCCAGTACTTC.

This clonotype was seen only a few times. The genes are TRBV12-3 or TRBV12-4 and TRBJ2-3, with D uncertain. The CDR3 totals 12 residues. V was trimmed by 8 bases and J by 4 bases, leaving 10 bases between them. The CDR3 DNA is TGTGCCAGCTCCGAGAATTCAGATACGCAGTATTTT. Amino acid sequence: CASSENSDTQYF.

This clonotype was picked up many times. The chain is built from TRBV18 and TRBJ2-5, with D tentatively TRBD1 (6 bases). Germline CDR1 reads KGHSH; CDR2 reads LQKENI. There are 15 residues in the CDR3. V lost 6 bases and J lost 2, with 16 bases in between. This CDR3 reads CASSPNTGQQETQYF. As DNA, the CDR3 is TGTGCCAGCTCTCCGAATACTGGACAGCAAGAGACCCAGTACTTC.

This clonotype was seen a handful of times. The V call is TRBV6-5, the J call TRBJ2-1; D not resolved. The CDR3 contains 13 residues. Trimming shortened V by 3 bases and J by 6 bases, and 9 bases separated the two germline ends. Looked up from germline, CDR1 is MNHEY and CDR2 is SVGAGI. The chain's CDR3 is CASSYGLSNEQFF. The DNA of the CDR3 is TGTGCCAGCAGTTATGGGCTATCCAATGAGCAGTTCTTC.

This clonotype has ten or more counts. The V and J genes are TRBV4-1 and TRBJ1-1; D remains ambiguous. V was pared by 1 base and J by 6 bases, with 18 bases between. This CDR3 comprises 16 residues. Germline V gene lookup returns CDR1 MGHRA and CDR2 YSYEKL. The CDR3 sequence is CASSQGRRRLKAEAFF. For the CDR3, the DNA is TGCGCCAGCAGCCAAGGACGGAGAAGGCTGAAGGCTGAAGCTTTCTTT.

This clonotype was detected ten times or more. The chain uses TRBV20-1 and TRBJ1-4; D gene unclear. Per the germline V gene, CDR1 is DFQATT and CDR2 is SNEGSKA (reference sequence). The ends were cut back, 2 bases at V and 6 bases at J, with 4 bases in the middle. The CDR3 runs to 11 residues. CDR3 DNA: TGCAGTGCTAGATTTGATGAAAAACTGTTTTTT. Translation: CSARFDEKLFF.

The chain links TRBV7-9 to TRBJ2-1; D uncertain. The CDR3 is 16 amino acids. Deletions cut 4 bases from V and 0 bases from J, with 13 bases between. The germline V gene has CDR1 SEHNR and CDR2 FQNEAQ (reference sequence). The CDR3 region has the DNA TGTGCCAGCAGCTCGTTCGGCAGCCGCTCCTACAATGAGCAGTTCTTC. As protein: CASSSFGSRSYNEQFF. Variable domain in full (rest from reference TRBV7-9 and TRBJ2-1): DTGVSQNPRHKITKRGQNVTFRCDPISEHNRLYWYRQTLGQGPEFLTYFQNEAQLEKSRLLSDRFSAERPKGSFSTLEIQRTEQGDSAMYLCASSSFGSRSYNEQFFGPGTRLTVL.

This clonotype was seen ten or more times. This chain connects TRBV12-5 to TRBJ2-7; D may be TRBD1 (5 bases). Germline values: CDR1 LGHNT, CDR2 FRNRAP. This CDR3 has 17 residues. Between the trimmed V and J ends, which lost 3 bases and 1 base, there was a span of 19 bases. Here the CDR3 DNA reads TGTGCTAGTGGTTTCGAACAGGACGAGAGACCTTCCTACGAGCAGTACTTC. This encodes CASGFEQDERPSYEQYF.

A few counts support this clonotype. The V and J genes are TRBV12-3 or TRBV12-4 and TRBJ2-7; TRBD2 aligns across 7 bases. With V trimmed by 8 bases and J by 0 bases, 1 base remained unmatched. The CDR3 runs 12 residues. The CDR3 sequence is CASGTNSYEQYF. The DNA for the CDR3 is TGTGCCAGCGGGACTAACTCCTACGAGCAGTACTTC.

The table lists this clonotype with many counts. The V and J genes are TRBV15 and TRBJ2-7, with 11 bases matching TRBD2. The germline V gene has CDR1 LNHNV and CDR2 YYDKDF (reference sequence). V lost 1 base and J lost 4; bases outside the gene matches: 6. This CDR3 has 16 amino acids. The CDR3, as DNA: TGTGCCACCAGCAGAGCTCTGACTAGCGGGATGTACGAGCAGTACTTC. The encoded protein is CATSRALTSGMYEQYF.

At least ten counts were recorded for this clonotype. The J gene is TRBJ1-4, the V gene TRBV18, with TRBD1 matching over 7 bases. The V and J ends lost 4 bases and 7 bases, in that order; junction bases with no gene match: 9. This CDR3 has 15 residues. Germline values: CDR1 KGHSH, CDR2 LQKENI. The CDR3 nucleotides read TGTGCCAGCTCACAAACAGCGACAGGGAGTGAAAAACTGTTTTTT. This sequence encodes CASSQTATGSEKLFF.

The rearrangement links TRBV7-2 to TRBJ1-5; D gene unclear. V was cut by 3 bases and J by 0 bases, with 6 bases left in between. CDR1 SGHTA and CDR2 FQGNSA come from the germline V gene. The CDR3 sequence is 14 residues long. The CDR3 region is CASSFGVSNQPQHF. CDR3 nucleotides: TGTGCCAGCAGCTTTGGGGTTAGCAATCAGCCCCAGCATTTT.

This clonotype came up many times. V gene TRBV28 combines with J gene TRBJ1-5; D is unresolved. Germline values: CDR1 MDHEN, CDR2 SYDVKM. Trimming removed 2 bases from V and 0 bases from J, with 8 bases in between. This CDR3 spans 15 amino acids. The CDR3 sequence is CASSLNLYSNQPQHF. In DNA form, the CDR3 reads TGTGCCAGCAGTTTAAACCTGTATAGCAATCAGCCCCAGCATTTT.

There are many counts of this clonotype. The rearrangement joins TRBV6-1 to TRBJ2-3; D gene ambiguous. Germline CDR1 MNHNS, CDR2 SASEGT. The ends were cut back, 7 bases at V and 2 bases at J, with 13 bases in the middle. The CDR3 has 14 amino acids. The CDR3 loop reads CASKPSTVTDTQYF. CDR3 sequence (DNA): TGTGCCAGCAAACCATCCACGGTCACAGATACGCAGTATTTT.